The 18 T cell receptor beta chains presented below share a single source sample, sequenced in a study of neoadjuvant anti-PD-1 for oral cavity cancer. The protocol was immunoSEQ multiplex PCR, while the TCRdb copy is restricted to in-frame clones and leaves out a portion. Of fewer than 40,000 clones in the sample, around 87% were seen once. The sequenced sample was PBMCs, obtained before nivolumab (anti-PD-1) treatment. The receptors stem from a person aged 35-79 years with oral cavity squamous cell carcinoma.

This chain links TRBV13 with TRBJ2-5; 9 nucleotides line up with TRBD2. This CDR3 region has 14 residues. Germline loops: CDR1 PRHDT, CDR2 FYEKMQ (reference sequence). V lost 3 bases and J lost 3; bases outside the gene matches: 2. CDR3 DNA: TGTGCCAGCAGCTTCGGCGGGGGGGAAGAGACCCAGTACTTC. Protein: CASSFGGGEETQYF.

J is TRBJ1-1 and V is TRBV7-9, with 9 bases aligning to TRBD1. V trimming: 1 base; J trimming: 3 bases; junction bases outside the gene matches: 3. CDR1 is SEHNR and CDR2 is FQNEAQ in the germline V gene (reference sequence). The CDR3 has 15 residues. The DNA for the CDR3 is TGTGCCAGCAGCTTAGGGCGGACAGGGGACACTGAAGCTTTCTTT. Its translation: CASSLGRTGDTEAFF.

CDR3 DNA sequence: TGTGCCAGCAGCTTAAACGGCGGGAAAAATTCACCCCTCCACTTT. Translated, it gives CASSLNGGKNSPLHF. The rearrangement joins TRBV7-3 to TRBJ1-6; D is undetermined. Trimming shortened V by 1 base and J by 7 bases, and 11 bases separated the two germline ends. This CDR3 region has 15 residues. CDR1 and CDR2 from the germline V gene are SGHTA and FQGTGA.

The rearrangement links TRBV6-5 to TRBJ1-1; a possible D gene is TRBD1 (5 bases). Per the germline V gene, CDR1 is MNHEY and CDR2 is SVGAGI. The ends were cut back, 0 bases at V and 8 bases at J, with 10 bases in the middle. This CDR3 contains 13 residues. As DNA, the CDR3 is TGTGCCAGCAGTTACTCGAATTGGGGGGAAGCTTTCTTT. Protein: CASSYSNWGEAFF.

V and J are TRBV27 and TRBJ2-3, with 11 bases identical to TRBD1. This CDR3 contains 16 residues. Germline V gives CDR1 MNHEY, CDR2 SMNVEV (reference sequence). With V trimmed by 0 bases and J by 1 base, 0 bases remained unmatched. The CDR3, as DNA: TGTGCCAGCAGTTTATCGGGACAGGGGGGCACAGATACGCAGTATTTT. Its protein product is CASSLSGQGGTDTQYF.

Notes on this clone: Other DNA sequences in this specimen translate into the identical CDR3. The rearrangement links TRBV20-1 to TRBJ1-1; the D is unclear. From germline, CDR1 is DFQATT and CDR2 SNEGSKA (reference sequence). V dropped 6 bases and J dropped 8 bases, with 13 bases sitting between them. This CDR3 is 11 amino acids long. The CDR3 coding sequence is TGCAGTGCAAGTTCAGGTCCCGAAGCTTTCTTT. Its protein is CSASSGPEAFF.

In its sample, this clone was seen once. The rearrangement uses TRBV10-3 and TRBJ1-1; TRBD1 might be the D (5 bases). This CDR3 is 14 amino acids long. Per germline, CDR1 ENHRY and CDR2 SYGVKD. V gave up 8 bases and J gave up 0 bases, with 13 bases separating them. DNA for the CDR3: TGTGCCATCCAAGGGACGGGGATGAACACTGAAGCTTTCTTT. This translates into CAIQGTGMNTEAFF.

The chain recombines TRBV19 with TRBJ2-3, with TRBD2 as a possible D gene (6 bases). The CDR3 is made up of 14 amino acids. Trimming took 6 bases from V and 1 from J, leaving 11 bases between them. Looked up from germline, CDR1 is LNHDA and CDR2 is SQIVND (reference sequence). The CDR3 nucleotides read TGTGCCAGTAGCCTGATAGCGGGCACAGATACGCAGTATTTT. Translated, it gives CASSLIAGTDTQYF.

In this sample, this clone turned up a few times. In nucleotides, the CDR3 is TGTGCCAGCAGGCCAATCGCCCTCGAAAAACTGTTTTTT. The encoded protein is CASRPIALEKLFF. The rearrangement links TRBV6-5 to TRBJ1-4; D ambiguous. Germline assignment: CDR1 MNHEY and CDR2 SVGAGI. The CDR3 consists of 13 residues. Trimming removed 6 bases at V and 8 bases at J, with 13 bases between.

CDR3 sequence reads: CASSQDRASYNEQFF. The CDR3 coding sequence is TGCGCCAGCAGCCAAGACAGGGCGTCCTACAATGAGCAGTTCTTC. This chain joins TRBV4-3 and TRBJ2-1; a possible D gene is TRBD1 (5 bases). CDR1 and CDR2 (germline): LGHNA, YSLEER. This CDR3 has 15 residues. V lost 0 bases and J 1 base, leaving 7 bases between the germline ends.

CDR3 coding DNA: TGTGCCAGCAGCGTAGGCCTAGCGGGGGGCGGAGAAGATACGCAGTATTTT. Protein sequence: CASSVGLAGGGEDTQYF. This sequence joins TRBV9 and TRBJ2-3; 11 bases are shared with TRBD2. Trimming at V came to 0 bases and at J to 5 bases, leaving 8 bases not matched to a gene. CDR1 and CDR2 from the germline V gene are SGDLS and YYNGEE. The CDR3 has 17 amino acids.

This clone was found once. The genes are TRBV25-1 and TRBJ1-6; possibly TRBD1 for D (5 bases). Germline CDR1 reads MGHDK; CDR2 reads SYGVNS. V lost 3 bases and J lost 7, with 16 bases in between. The CDR3 consists of 16 residues. The CDR3 DNA sequence: TGTGCCAGCAGTGACCCCGGCGCAGGGACCAATTCACCCCTCCACTTT. Amino acid sequence: CASSDPGAGTNSPLHF.

The J gene is TRBJ2-1, the V gene TRBV7-9; no definite D call. This CDR3 region has 13 residues. Germline CDR1 reads SEHNR; CDR2 reads FQNEAQ (reference sequence). The V end lost 3 bases, the J end lost 9 bases, and 12 bases lay between the germline ends. This CDR3 is CASSFGALGEQFF. For the CDR3, the DNA is TGTGCCAGCAGCTTTGGAGCACTGGGTGAGCAGTTCTTC.

The chain uses TRBV14 and TRBJ2-1, with D unclear. CDR1 and CDR2 (germline): SGHDN, FVKESK. Trimming left V 2 bases short and J 7 bases short, with 6 bases between. The CDR3 runs 12 residues. CDR3 bases: TGTGCCAGCAGCCAATGGGGAAATGAGCAGTTCTTC. Translated, it gives CASSQWGNEQFF.

The chain recombines TRBV30 with TRBJ1-5; D unresolved. Trimming cost V 4 bases and J 5 bases, with 9 bases left between them. Per germline, CDR1 GTSNPN and CDR2 SVGIG (reference sequence). The CDR3 covers 12 residues. The CDR3 region is CAWTVGDQPQHF. CDR3 nucleotide sequence: TGTGCCTGGACAGTTGGCGATCAGCCCCAGCATTTT.

The V gene is TRBV9, the J gene TRBJ2-5, with 9 bases identical to TRBD2. The V gene end was trimmed by 0 bases and the J gene end by 5 bases; junction bases not matched to a gene: 8. This CDR3 contains 16 residues. Germline lookup yields CDR1 SGDLS and CDR2 YYNGEE. Written as DNA, the CDR3 is TGTGCCAGCAGCGTAGAGGCTAGCGGGGTCGGGGAGACCCAGTACTTC. It codes for CASSVEASGVGETQYF.

V is TRBV7-9 and J is TRBJ2-3, with TRBD2 as a possible D gene (7 bases). CDR3 size: 15 residues. Trimming shortened V by 4 bases and J by 3 bases, and 14 bases separated the two germline ends. Looked up from germline, CDR1 is SEHNR and CDR2 is FQNEAQ (reference sequence). CDR3 in DNA: TGTGCCAGCAGCTCCTCAGGGAGGGGGACAGATACGCAGTATTTT. Its protein product is CASSSSGRGTDTQYF. The whole variable domain, remainder taken from reference TRBV7-9 and TRBJ2-3, is DTGVSQNPRHKITKRGQNVTFRCDPISEHNRLYWYRQTLGQGPEFLTYFQNEAQLEKSRLLSDRFSAERPKGSFSTLEIQRTEQGDSAMYLCASSSSGRGTDTQYFGPGTRLTVL.

This rearrangement joins TRBV11-2 to TRBJ1-1; perhaps TRBD1 as D (6 bases). Germline V gene data show CDR1 as SGHAT and CDR2 as FQNNGV. V was trimmed by 5 bases and J by 4 bases, leaving 14 bases between them. The length of the CDR3 is 14 residues. The CDR3, as DNA: TGTGCCAGCAGCCTCCCCGGGGGGGCCACTGAAGCTTTCTTT. This translates into CASSLPGGATEAFF.